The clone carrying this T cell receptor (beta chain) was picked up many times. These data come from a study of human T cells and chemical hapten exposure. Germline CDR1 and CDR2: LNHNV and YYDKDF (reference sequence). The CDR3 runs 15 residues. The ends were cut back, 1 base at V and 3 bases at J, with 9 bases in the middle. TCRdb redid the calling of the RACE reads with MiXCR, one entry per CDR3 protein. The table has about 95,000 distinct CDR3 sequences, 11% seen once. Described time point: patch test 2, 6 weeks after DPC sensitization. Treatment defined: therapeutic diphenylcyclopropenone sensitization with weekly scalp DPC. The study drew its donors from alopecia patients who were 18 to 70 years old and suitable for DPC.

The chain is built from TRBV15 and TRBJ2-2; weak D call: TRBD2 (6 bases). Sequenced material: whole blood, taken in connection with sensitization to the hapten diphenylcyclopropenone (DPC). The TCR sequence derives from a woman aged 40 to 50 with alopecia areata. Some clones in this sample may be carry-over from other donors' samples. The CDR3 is CATSRGGGDTGELFF. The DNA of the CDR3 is TGTGCCACCAGCAGAGGGGGCGGGGACACCGGGGAGCTGTTTTTT.